This T cell receptor beta chain was documented in a study of OX40 agonist ivuxolimab in advanced cancers. Study information: As their treatment, patients were administered ivuxolimab, an agonistic anti-OX40 (CD134) antibody. Hepatocellular carcinoma, melanoma, renal cell or head and neck cancer occurred in dose-escalation patients.

V trimming: 6 bases; J trimming: 5 bases; junction bases outside the gene matches: 10. CDR3 length: 14 amino acids. Germline lookup yields CDR1 MDHEN and CDR2 SYDVKM. The protocol was immunoSEQ multiplex PCR, while the TCRdb copy is restricted to in-frame clones and leaves out a portion. The profile shows 60,000 or so clones, 88% of them singletons. The sequencing used CD4+ or CD8+ T cells sorted from blood, collected in a trial of the OX40 agonist ivuxolimab. The receptor's source is an adult with an advanced solid tumor such as melanoma, head and neck, liver or kidney cancer. The chain joins TRBV28 to TRBJ2-7; 7 bases align to TRBD1. Here the CDR3 DNA reads TGTGCCAGCAGCGACAGGGCCTGGCGGCACGAGCAGTACTTC. Encoded protein: CASSDRAWRHEQYF. The full variable domain, with the rest looked up from reference TRBV28 and TRBJ2-7, is DVKVTQSSRYLVKRTGEKVFLECVQDMDHENMFWYRQDPGLGLRLIYFSYDVKMKEKGDIPEGYSVSREKKERFSLILESASTNQTSMYLCASSDRAWRHEQYFGPGTRLTVT.